A selection of T cell receptor beta chains follows, all from one sample in a study of breast tumors, draining lymph nodes, adjacent tissues. One entry per CDR3 protein, called by TCRdb with MiXCR from the multiplex PCR reads. The repertoire holds around 230,000 distinct CDR3 sequences, approximately 29% seen once, with 1.4% in the top ten. Sequencing input: axillary lymph node tissue. The origin of the receptors is a female donor with breast cancer. Some clones in this sample may be carry-over from other donors' samples. Both conserved end residues are part of each CDR3. D genes are given only for firm matches. Clone sizes are given selectively: once, few, many, or a class where the clone is expanded.

TRBV7-2,many,TRBJ1-1,-,CASSLGDGNTEAFF,TGTGCCAGCAGCTTAGGGGACGGGAACACTGAAGCTTTCTTT
TRBV10-3,many,TRBJ2-1,-,CAIRADGYNEQFF,TGTGCCATCAGGGCAGACGGATACAATGAGCAGTTCTTC
TRBV20-1,many,TRBJ1-3,-,CSASRQDSGNTIYF,TGCAGTGCTTCAAGACAGGACTCTGGAAACACCATATATTTT
TRBV24-1,-,TRBJ2-3,-,CATSSSGRQGGTDTQYF,TGTGCCACCAGTAGCTCGGGGAGGCAGGGCGGCACAGATACGCAGTATTTT
TRBV9,many,TRBJ2-1,TRBD2,CASSAPGLASEQFF,TGTGCCAGCAGCGCTCCGGGACTAGCCTCAGAGCAGTTCTTC
TRBV2,once,TRBJ1-4,-,CASTTSGRFNEKLFF,TGTGCCAGCACGACTAGCGGGAGATTTAATGAAAAACTGTTTTTT
TRBV20-1,once,TRBJ1-4,-,CSARVVNGREKLFF,TGCAGTGCTAGAGTAGTGAACGGGAGGGAAAAACTGTTTTTT
TRBV6-1,many,TRBJ2-7,-,CASSVGDLYEQYF,TGTGCCAGCAGTGTAGGGGATTTATACGAGCAGTACTTC
TRBV20-1,-,TRBJ2-3,-,CSATAVYLCASSFGGGSDTQYF,-
TRBV28,few,TRBJ2-3,TRBD1,CASSEQGTPVRTQYF,TGTGCCAGCAGCGAACAGGGGACACCGGTCCGTACGCAGTATTTT
TRBV5-1,many,TRBJ2-7,-,CASSSTGNEQYF,TGCGCCAGCAGCTCCACAGGAAACGAGCAGTACTTC
TRBV5-1,-,TRBJ2-2,-,CASSLDRGELFF,TGCGCCAGCAGCTTGGACCGAGGGGAGCTGTTTTTT
TRBV7-3,many,TRBJ2-1,-,CASSFQGNEQFF,TGTGCCAGCAGCTTCCAGGGTAATGAGCAGTTCTTC
TRBV11-3,-,TRBJ1-5,TRBD1,CASSFRDRGRQPQHF,TGTGCCAGCAGCTTCCGGGACAGGGGAAGGCAGCCCCAGCATTTT
TRBV7-7,many,TRBJ1-1,TRBD1,CASSLNRQGEAFF,TGTGCTAGCAGCCTCAACCGACAGGGGGAAGCTTTCTTT
TRBV5-1,many,TRBJ2-5,-,CASSLAYGTSQETQYF,TGCGCCAGCAGCTTGGCCTACGGGACCTCCCAAGAGACCCAGTACTTC
TRBV28,many,TRBJ2-5,-,CASIILGPGHGTQYF,TGTGCCAGCATCATCCTGGGTCCGGGGCACGGGACCCAGTACTTC
TRBV2,many,TRBJ2-1,TRBD1,CASDWSGQGGNEQFF,TGTGCCAGTGACTGGTCCGGACAGGGTGGAAATGAGCAGTTCTTC
TRBV11-2,-,TRBJ2-5,TRBD2,CASSLWGGSETQYF,TGTGCCAGCAGCTTATGGGGAGGGAGCGAGACCCAGTACTTC
TRBV9,many,TRBJ2-2,-,CASSGTSSAGELFF,TGTGCCAGCTCCGGGACTTCCTCTGCCGGGGAGCTGTTTTTT
TRBV3-1,many,TRBJ2-7,-,CASSHTDYEQYF,TGTGCCAGCAGCCACACGGACTACGAGCAGTACTTC
TRBV4-3,-,TRBJ1-2,TRBD1,CASSQDKGASYGYTF,TGCGCCAGCAGCCAAGATAAGGGGGCCTCCTATGGCTACACCTTC
TRBV25-1,many,TRBJ2-7,TRBD2,CASRGTSGRARVYEQYF,TGTGCCAGCAGGGGGACTAGCGGGAGGGCCAGAGTCTACGAGCAGTACTTC
TRBV18,many,TRBJ2-7,TRBD2,CASSLASGYYEQYF,TGTGCCAGCTCATTGGCTAGCGGGTACTACGAGCAGTACTTC
TRBV5-4,-,TRBJ1-6,-,CASSLTGPSNSPLHF,TGTGCCAGCAGCCTGACGGGACCCAGTAATTCACCCCTCCACTTT
TRBV7-2,-,TRBJ2-1,-,CASGLGSEQFF,TGTGCCAGCGGCTTAGGCAGTGAGCAGTTCTTC
TRBV7-8,-,TRBJ1-2,-,CASSPDPGWGYGYTF,TGTGCCAGCAGCCCGGACCCCGGATGGGGCTATGGCTACACCTTC
TRBV25-1,-,TRBJ2-5,TRBD1,CASSGVGRGLKTQNF,TGTGCCAGCAGTGGAGTGGGCAGGGGGCTAAAGACCCAGAACTTC
TRBV12-3/TRBV12-4,once,TRBJ2-7,TRBD2,CASSDKREAPSYEQYF,TGTGCCAGCAGTGACAAGCGGGAGGCCCCCTCCTACGAGCAGTACTTC
TRBV14,many,TRBJ2-3,TRBD2,CASSQEGLAGVWTDTQYF,TGTGCCAGCAGCCAAGAGGGACTAGCGGGAGTTTGGACAGATACGCAGTATTTT
TRBV7-9,many,TRBJ1-2,-,CASTTPGTLHGYTF,TGTGCCAGCACCACTCCGGGGACACTCCATGGCTACACCTTC
TRBV19,many,TRBJ2-7,-,CASSPRAQEQYF,TGTGCCAGTAGTCCAAGGGCACAAGAGCAGTACTTC
TRBV28,many,TRBJ2-7,-,CASGREAYEQYF,TGTGCCAGCGGCCGAGAGGCCTACGAGCAGTACTTC
TRBV12-3/TRBV12-4,many,TRBJ2-1,-,CASRSGEVRNEQFF,TGTGCCAGCAGGTCGGGGGAGGTCCGCAATGAGCAGTTCTTC
TRBV7-2,many,TRBJ1-6,-,CASSLAHVPPLHF,TGTGCCAGCAGCTTAGCGCATGTTCCACCCCTCCACTTT
TRBV11-2,-,TRBJ1-2,-,CASSFVGTAHGYTF,TGTGCCAGCAGCTTCGTCGGCACGGCGCATGGCTACACCTTC
TRBV7-2,many,TRBJ2-7,TRBD2,CASSATSGGSYEQYF,TGTGCCAGCAGCGCCACTAGCGGGGGCTCCTACGAGCAGTACTTC
TRBV20-1,many,TRBJ2-1,-,CSARIRDYNEQFF,TGCAGTGCTAGGATCCGGGACTACAATGAGCAGTTCTTC
TRBV6-5,many,TRBJ2-7,-,CASSYSNTYEQYF,TGTGCCAGCAGTTACTCGAACACCTACGAGCAGTACTTC
TRBV20-1,many,TRBJ1-2,TRBD1,CSARGSGGHGYTF,TGCAGTGCTAGAGGTTCAGGGGGCCATGGCTACACCTTC
TRBV3-1,many,TRBJ2-7,-,CASSPFRGTSEQYF,TGTGCCAGCAGCCCCTTCCGCGGGACGAGCGAGCAGTACTTC
TRBV24-1,many,TRBJ2-1,-,CATSPNPSSSYNEQFF,TGTGCCACCAGTCCTAACCCATCGAGCTCCTACAATGAGCAGTTCTTC
TRBV7-9,many,TRBJ2-7,-,CASSLEGRGNEQYF,TGTGCCAGCAGCTTAGAAGGCAGGGGAAACGAGCAGTACTTC
TRBV19,once,TRBJ2-2,-,CASRQGSTGELFF,TGTGCCAGTAGACAGGGATCCACCGGGGAGCTGTTTTTC
TRBV24-1,-,TRBJ2-2,TRBD2,CATSDLGAGTGELFF,TGTGCCACCAGTGATTTAGGAGCGGGGACCGGGGAGCTGTTTTTT
TRBV6-2/TRBV6-3,many,TRBJ2-7,-,CASSRGPGGNEQYF,TGTGCCAGCAGTAGGGGCCCAGGAGGGAACGAGCAGTACTTC
TRBV2,-,TRBJ1-6,TRBD1,CASRQGANSPLHF,TGTGCCAGCAGACAGGGGGCTAATTCACCCCTCCACTTT
TRBV5-1,-,TRBJ2-1,TRBD2,CASSLGVAGGNNEQFF,TGCGCCAGCAGCTTGGGCGTAGCGGGAGGTAACAATGAGCAGTTCTTC
TRBV11-3,-,TRBJ2-7,-,CASSPPTRAQYF,TGTGCCAGCAGCCCCCCTACCCGGGCGCAGTACTTC
TRBV12-3/TRBV12-4,many,TRBJ1-3,TRBD1,CASSWTGGNTIYF,TGTGCCAGCAGTTGGACAGGTGGAAACACCATATATTTT
TRBV7-8,-,TRBJ1-1,TRBD1,CASSLSGGYEAFF,TGTGCCAGCAGCTTATCAGGGGGGTATGAAGCTTTCTTT
TRBV20-1,many,TRBJ2-7,TRBD2,CSAREGQAGAEQYF,TGCAGTGCTAGAGAAGGTCAAGCGGGGGCCGAGCAGTACTTC
TRBV20-1,many,TRBJ2-3,TRBD1,CSARVGTGATDTQYF,TGCAGTGCTAGAGTCGGGACAGGGGCAACAGATACGCAGTATTTT